Reported below is one T cell receptor beta chain. This clone has only one observation. The clone's antigen remains unknown. There are no base qualities to consult, and no much larger clone falls within one base. This sample is part of a study of blood T cell repertoires in COVID-19 (TCRdb year 2020). About the study as a whole: Collaborator samples came from the United States, Italy and Spain and covered acute and convalescent phases of COVID-19. The prospective study material was composed of cDNA or gDNA derived from T cells, B-cell-depleted T cells, or PBMCs. A freely available public database, intended as a resource for researchers studying the immune response to SARS-CoV-2, is where the repertoires were released. Where HLA class I and class II types were available, the types were taken from metadata supplied by the sample provider, not from assay-based typing. A de-identified subject ID, COVID-19 status, age in years and sex were almost always included in the sample metadata. The samples were drawn from the first 160 participants of the ongoing ImmuneRACE study and from 950 to 1,500 subjects provided by 6 global collaborators. Deeply sampled blood TCRbeta repertoires from subjects exposed to, actively infected with, or recovered from COVID-19 were included in the dataset.

TCRbeta CDR3 regions were amplified from genomic DNA by means of the immunoSEQ Assay, a bias-controlled multiplex PCR. The published analysis was carried out like this. The number of nucleated cells in each sample was estimated by amplification of reference gene primers within the assay. To quantify the absolute abundance of each unique TCRbeta CDR3 rearrangement, sequence reads were collapsed and filtered. For each sample, productive Simpson clonality was calculated as the square root of Simpson's diversity index over productive rearrangements. As stored in TCRdb, this immuneACCESS dataset retains in-frame rearrangements with V and J assigned. A fraction of the clones does not appear; measured against another copy, unresolved V genes explain less than half of the discrepancy, and the remainder lacks a known reason. D and trimming come from the DNA, and the V and J calls and clone size come from that table. The sample includes around 25,000 clones, with 80% to 90% observed a single time. Jointly, the top ten make up 25% of the sample.

The collaborating institutions used their own protocols to collect whole blood in K2EDTA tubes. For TCRbeta analysis, collaborator samples were shipped as frozen whole blood, as isolated PBMCs, or as DNA extracted from either sample type. The paper as a whole reports these results and caveats: The quantity of clinical and demographic metadata differed by source and by participant and was supplied without curation.

From the germline V gene, CDR1 is SGHTA and CDR2 is FQGNSA. The CDR3 goes from the cysteine to the phenylalanine over 12 residues. Only the CDR3 part of the read is kept: 36 bases, read in frame from the first base. At the junction V is shortened by 5 bases and J by 11 bases, with 16 bases in between. Recombination joined TRBV7-2 with TRBJ2-7, with no D gene named confidently. The receptor was isolated from a human donor with active COVID-19. The donor label of this sample is uncertain. The specimen was peripheral blood. The sequenced DNA: TGTGCCAGCAGCCCCAAGCCGGGTTTTAAGTACTTC. The encoded protein is CASSPKPGFKYF.